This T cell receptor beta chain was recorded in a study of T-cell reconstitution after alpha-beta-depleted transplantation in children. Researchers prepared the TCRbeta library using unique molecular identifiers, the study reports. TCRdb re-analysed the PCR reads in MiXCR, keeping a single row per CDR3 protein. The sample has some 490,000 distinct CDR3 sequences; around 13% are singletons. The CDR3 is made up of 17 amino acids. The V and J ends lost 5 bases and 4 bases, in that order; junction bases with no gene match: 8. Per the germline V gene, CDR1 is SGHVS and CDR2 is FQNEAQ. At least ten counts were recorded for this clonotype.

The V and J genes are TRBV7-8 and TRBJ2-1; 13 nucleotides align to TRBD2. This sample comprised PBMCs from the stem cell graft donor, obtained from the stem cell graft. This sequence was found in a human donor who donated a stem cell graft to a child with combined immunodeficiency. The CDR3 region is CASSGRPGLAGYNEQFF. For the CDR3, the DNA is TGTGCCAGCAGCGGCCGCCCGGGACTAGCGGGGTACAATGAGCAGTTCTTC.